Listed here are 30 T cell receptor beta chains from one sample, sequenced in a study of response to subunit inactivated influenza vaccine. One entry per CDR3 protein results from TCRdb running MiXCR on the RT-PCR reads. The top ten clones hold about a tenth of a sample with a few hundred thousand distinct CDR3 sequences, 20% to 25% of them seen once. The sequences come from PBMCs from blood, collected less than 22 months after vaccination. These TCRs come from a man between 50 and 75 years old who received an inactivated influenza vaccine.

J is TRBJ1-1 and V is TRBV6-1; D is undetermined. This CDR3 is 15 amino acids long. Germline CDR1 MNHNS, CDR2 SASEGT. V dropped 5 bases and J dropped 1 base, with 14 bases sitting between them. The CDR3 DNA reads TGTGCCAGCAGTCCTAGTGGGGAGGGGAACACTGAAGCTTTCTTT. Translation: CASSPSGEGNTEAFF.

The chain employs TRBV4-3 and TRBJ2-7; possibly TRBD1 or TRBD2 for D (5 bases each). The CDR3 consists of 15 residues. Germline V lookup: CDR1 LGHNA, CDR2 YSLEER. Trimming cost V 6 bases and J 4 bases, with 19 bases left between them. CDR3 DNA: TGCGCCAGCAGTCCCAACCCGGGACCTAGATACGAGCAGTACTTC. Protein product: CASSPNPGPRYEQYF.

This sequence joins TRBV19 and TRBJ2-5; D is tentatively TRBD1 or TRBD2 (5 bases each). The germline V gene has CDR1 LNHDA and CDR2 SQIVND (reference sequence). The CDR3 sequence is 15 residues long. Trimming took 5 bases from V and 5 from J, leaving 18 bases between them. The CDR3 nucleotides read TGTGCCAGTAGTCCCCCCGGGACGTCCCCGGAGACCCAGTACTTC. The encoded protein is CASSPPGTSPETQYF.

This chain connects TRBV19 to TRBJ2-2; 13 nucleotides align to TRBD2. Germline CDR1 LNHDA, CDR2 SQIVND (reference sequence). Trimming cost V 4 bases and J 4 bases; bases outside gene matches: 3. The CDR3 loop spans 16 amino acids. The CDR3 DNA reads as TGTGCCAGTAGTAGGGGACTAGCGGGGCTCACCGGGGAGCTGTTTTTT. This codes for CASSRGLAGLTGELFF.

This clonotype was observed a few times. The V and J genes are TRBV6-1 and TRBJ1-2; 7 nucleotides line up with TRBD1. Germline V gives CDR1 MNHNS, CDR2 SASEGT. J was trimmed by 4 bases and V by 6 bases; bases with no gene match: 14. CDR3 length: 16 amino acids. The CDR3 coding sequence is TGTGCCAGCAGCCCGGGACCCCCAGGGGGAGGCTATGGCTACACCTTC. Translating it yields CASSPGPPGGGYGYTF.

The CDR3: CASRTDVGTEAFF. The CDR3 bases are TGTGCCAGCAGAACCGACGTCGGCACTGAAGCTTTCTTT. The V call is TRBV28, the J call TRBJ1-1; D gene ambiguous. This CDR3 comprises 13 residues. Looked up from germline, CDR1 is MDHEN and CDR2 is SYDVKM. Trimming stripped 6 bases from V and 4 bases from J, with 12 bases between.

The V and J genes are TRBV10-3 and TRBJ2-1; the D call may be TRBD1 or TRBD2 (6 bases each). V shed 3 bases and J shed 8 bases, with 20 bases lying between them. The CDR3 totals 16 residues. CDR1 is ENHRY, CDR2 SYGVKD, per germline. This CDR3 is CAISEELYGGRDEQFF. DNA of the CDR3: TGTGCCATCAGTGAAGAGCTGTATGGGGGGCGCGATGAGCAGTTCTTC.

J is TRBJ2-3 and V is TRBV5-4; no reliable D call. CDR1 is SGHNT, CDR2 YYREEE, per germline (reference sequence). This CDR3 contains 14 residues. V was trimmed by 0 bases and J by 0 bases, leaving 5 bases between them. The CDR3 coding sequence is TGTGCCAGCAGCTTGGAGATGAGCACAGATACGCAGTATTTT. It encodes CASSLEMSTDTQYF. The complete variable domain, with remaining parts taken from reference TRBV5-4 and TRBJ2-3, reads ETGVTQSPTHLIKTRGQQVTLRCSSQSGHNTVSWYQQALGQGPQFIFQYYREEENGRGNFPPRFSGLQFPNYSSELNVNALELDDSALYLCASSLEMSTDTQYFGPGTRLTVL.

In this sample, this clonotype turned up many times. The V and J genes are TRBV29-1 and TRBJ1-1; no clear D gene. CDR1 and CDR2 (germline): SQVTM, ANQGSEA. This CDR3 region has 13 residues. V shed 7 bases and J shed 0 bases, with 12 bases lying between them. The CDR3 nucleotides read TGCAGCGCCCTTAGGGAATTGAACACTGAAGCTTTCTTT. It specifies CSALRELNTEAFF.

This clonotype was detected many times. The rearrangement links TRBV23-1 to TRBJ1-5; TRBD1 agrees at 8 bases. TRBV23-1 is flagged as an ORF with uncertain function. The V segment lost 6 bases and the J segment 6 bases; nucleotides outside the gene matches: 13. This CDR3 comprises 16 residues. In nucleotides, the CDR3 is TGCGCCAGCAGCATCGAGGACAGGGATTGCTGTCAGCCCCAGCATTTT. Protein: CASSIEDRDCCQPQHF.

Points on this clonotype: Since no conserved phenylalanine or tryptophan closes the CDR3, a read error is the likely cause. The chain employs TRBV5-1 and TRBJ2-2; no reliable D call. Germline CDR1 and CDR2: SGHRS and YFSETQ. V lost 0 bases and J 2 bases, leaving 8 bases between the germline ends. The length of the CDR3 is 15 residues. The CDR3 DNA follows: TGCGCCAGCAGCTTGGAGGCACTAAACACCGGGGAGCTGTTTTCT. It encodes CASSLEALNTGELFS.

The V call is TRBV5-1, the J call TRBJ1-1; 7 nucleotides align to TRBD1. Trimming took 5 bases from V and 6 from J; bases not matched to a gene: 7. This CDR3 has 13 amino acids. Germline CDR1 is SGHRS and CDR2 is YFSETQ. CDR3 nucleotide sequence: TGCGCCAGCAGGTTCAGGGGGGACTCTGAAGCTTTCTTT. Translating gives CASRFRGDSEAFF.

The sample holds a few counts of this clonotype. This rearrangement joins TRBV7-6 to TRBJ2-2; 13 nucleotides agree with TRBD2. From germline, CDR1 is SGHVS and CDR2 FNYEAQ. V was clipped by 1 base and J by 5 bases; unmatched bases: 10. The CDR3 has 19 amino acids. The CDR3 nucleotides are TGTGCCAGCAGCTTAGAACTAGCGGGAGGGCCACAAGGGACCGGGGAGCTGTTTTTT. Protein product: CASSLELAGGPQGTGELFF.

This clonotype has more than one count but fewer than ten. This chain links TRBV5-1 with TRBJ1-4; TRBD1 is a possible D gene (6 bases). The CDR3 totals 14 residues. The germline V gene has CDR1 SGHRS and CDR2 YFSETQ. V was cut by 0 bases and J by 5 bases, with 8 bases left in between. The CDR3 loop reads CASSLGRGNEKLFF. CDR3 coding DNA: TGCGCCAGCAGCTTGGGCAGGGGAAATGAAAAACTGTTTTTT.

The chain employs TRBV6-2 or TRBV6-3 and TRBJ1-1; no reliable D call. CDR1 MNHEY and CDR2 SVGEGT come from the germline V gene. Trimming removed 6 bases from V and 1 base from J, with 9 bases in between. The CDR3 has 13 amino acids. The CDR3 sequence: CASRYDTNTEAFF. The CDR3 DNA follows: TGTGCCAGCAGGTACGACACGAACACTGAAGCTTTCTTT.

This clonotype was counted between two and nine times. The J gene is TRBJ1-3, the V gene TRBV5-1; D is unclear. The germline V and J ends were trimmed by 4 bases and 0 bases, with 14 bases remaining between them. The CDR3 covers 16 residues. Germline loops: CDR1 SGHRS, CDR2 YFSETQ. CDR3 sequence reads: CASSPDAGNSGNTIYF. CDR3 coding DNA: TGCGCCAGCAGCCCCGATGCGGGCAACTCTGGAAACACCATATATTTT.

This chain uses TRBV27 with TRBJ1-1, with a tentative D call TRBD1 (6 bases). The V gene's germline CDR1 is MNHEY and CDR2 SMNVEV (reference sequence). The V and J ends lost 6 bases and 0 bases respectively, with 17 bases between them. The CDR3 has 16 amino acids. This CDR3 is CASRTTLGHMNTEAFF. DNA for the CDR3: TGTGCCAGCAGGACGACGCTGGGACATATGAACACTGAAGCTTTCTTT.

CDR3 protein: CSVEDRRGAGEQYF. DNA for the CDR3: TGCAGCGTTGAAGATCGGAGGGGGGCGGGGGAGCAGTACTTC. The chain links TRBV29-1 to TRBJ2-7; D could derive from TRBD1 or TRBD2 (6 bases each). There are 14 residues in the CDR3. The germline V gene encodes CDR1 SQVTM and CDR2 ANQGSEA. The germline V and J ends were trimmed by 0 bases and 7 bases, with 16 bases remaining between them.

This clonotype was found a few times. The chain joins TRBV20-1 to TRBJ2-7; TRBD2 might be the D (7 bases). V dropped 5 bases and J dropped 3 bases, with 17 bases sitting between them. Germline CDR1 reads DFQATT; CDR2 reads SNEGSKA (reference sequence). CDR3 length equals 14 residues. This CDR3 reads CSAPKSGGVYEQYF. The CDR3 DNA follows: TGCAGTGCTCCCAAGTCGGGGGGCGTCTACGAGCAGTACTTC.

The chain recombines TRBV28 with TRBJ2-5; D is possibly TRBD1 (5 bases). V was clipped by 1 base and J by 4 bases, with 13 bases between them. CDR3 length: 15 amino acids. Germline CDR1 reads MDHEN; CDR2 reads SYDVKM. The CDR3 sequence: CASSLSSAGPETQYF. The DNA for the CDR3 is TGTGCCAGCAGTTTATCTTCTGCAGGGCCAGAGACCCAGTACTTC.

The rearrangement uses TRBV29-1 and TRBJ1-1; 12 bases are a match to TRBD1. CDR3 length equals 17 residues. J was trimmed by 3 bases and V by 3 bases; bases with no gene match: 11. Germline CDR1 reads SQVTM; CDR2 reads ANQGSEA. The CDR3 protein is CSVEGTGGASSDTEAFF. The CDR3 coding sequence is TGCAGCGTTGAGGGGACAGGGGGCGCTTCTTCCGACACTGAAGCTTTCTTT.

In this sample, this clonotype turned up many times. In DNA, the CDR3 is TGTGCCAGCAGCTTAGAGTCTCGACGAACCTCTGGAAACACCATATATTTT. Protein product: CASSLESRRTSGNTIYF. This rearrangement joins TRBV11-2 to TRBJ1-3; no clear D. The CDR3 contains 17 residues. Trimming left V 0 bases short and J 0 bases short, with 12 bases between. Germline CDR1 SGHAT, CDR2 FQNNGV.

This clonotype was counted at least ten times. The V and J genes are TRBV11-3 and TRBJ1-1; tentative D call: TRBD1 (5 bases). Germline CDR1 is SGHNT and CDR2 is YENEEA. CDR3 length equals 12 residues. V lost 3 bases and J 4 bases, leaving 6 bases between the germline ends. CDR3 loop: CASSFGGTEAFF. DNA for the CDR3: TGTGCCAGCAGCTTTGGGGGCACTGAAGCTTTCTTT.

This clonotype appeared a few times. This chain connects TRBV19 to TRBJ1-5; the D gene is possibly TRBD1 (6 bases). CDR3 length: 17 amino acids. With 5 bases removed from V and 5 bases from J, the gap between germline ends came to 22 bases. Germline V gives CDR1 LNHDA, CDR2 SQIVND (reference sequence). The CDR3 nucleotides are TGTGCCAGTAGTTTCAGAAGTTACGGGACAAAATATCAGCCCCAGCATTTT. It codes for CASSFRSYGTKYQPQHF.

V gene TRBV12-3 or TRBV12-4 combines with J gene TRBJ2-2; TRBD2 might be the D (5 bases). The CDR3 is 14 residues long. V lost 6 bases and J 1 base, leaving 9 bases between the germline ends. The CDR3 coding sequence is TGTGCCAGCAGGAAGGACTTGAACACCGGGGAGCTGTTTTTT. Translation: CASRKDLNTGELFF.

This sequence joins TRBV5-6 and TRBJ2-7, with D unresolved. Per the germline V gene, CDR1 is SGHDT and CDR2 is YYEEEE. V was pared by 4 bases and J by 3 bases, with 5 bases between. The CDR3 contains 11 residues. The CDR3 sequence is CASSKRYEQYF. CDR3 in DNA: TGTGCCAGCAGCAAACGCTACGAGCAGTACTTC.

Of note for this clonotype: Germline and junction disagree at one end, which may indicate a read error. The chain carries TRBV2 and TRBJ1-5; no definite D call. Germline loops: CDR1 SNHLY, CDR2 FYNNEI. The CDR3 sequence is 15 residues long. This chain's CDR3 is CASSEYGNEYQLQHF. CDR3 sequence (DNA): TGTGCCAGCAGTGAGTACGGGAATGAGTATCAGCTCCAGCATTTT.

This rearrangement joins TRBV6-2 or TRBV6-3 to TRBJ2-7; the match to TRBD2 covers 7 bases. Trimming removed 6 bases from V and 5 bases from J; junction bases left unmatched: 7. Germline V gene data show CDR1 as MNHEY and CDR2 as SVGEGT. CDR3 size: 13 residues. The CDR3 region is CASRYTSVDEQYF. CDR3 coding DNA: TGTGCCAGCAGATATACTAGCGTCGACGAGCAGTACTTC.

This clonotype came up a few times. The chain has TRBV6-1 and TRBJ1-6; weak D call: TRBD1 (5 bases). Per the germline V gene, CDR1 is MNHNS and CDR2 is SASEGT. Trimming cost V 11 bases and J 7 bases, with 21 bases left between them. The CDR3 is 15 amino acids. CDR3 protein: CAGRTDNPMNSPLHF. Here the CDR3 DNA reads TGTGCCGGACGGACGGACAACCCAATGAATTCACCCCTCCACTTT.

A few counts support this clonotype. The chain joins TRBV10-1 to TRBJ2-2, with D possibly matching TRBD1 (6 bases). Germline CDR1 is WNHNN and CDR2 is SYGVQD (reference sequence). The length of the CDR3 is 14 residues. V lost 6 bases and J lost 2, with 10 bases in between. DNA for the CDR3: TGCGCCAGCAGAGCCGGGACAAACACCGGGGAGCTGTTTTTT. This codes for CASRAGTNTGELFF.